This T cell receptor (beta chain) emerged from a study of blood T cell repertoires in COVID-19. About the study: Acute-phase and convalescent COVID-19 samples originated in the United States, Italy and Spain.

This clone was recorded only once. CDR1 is MNHNS, CDR2 SASEGT, per germline. J was trimmed by 5 bases and V by 11 bases; bases with no gene match: 8. The CDR3 consists of 13 residues. Seattle patients were enrolled during active infection and followed longitudinally. Profiled with immunoSEQ multiplex PCR; TCRdb holds only in-frame clones, not every one. The repertoire holds a few hundred thousand clones, with about 87% as singletons. This TCR came from a woman between 50 and 59 years old with COVID-19, enrolled during active disease. Material: peripheral blood. The gene calls are TRBV6-1 and TRBJ1-4; 7 nucleotides line up with TRBD1. CDR3 protein: CAGTRDRNEKLFF. As DNA, the CDR3 is TGTGCCGGTACCCGGGACAGAAATGAAAAACTGTTTTTT.